Detailed here is one T cell receptor beta chain. Then a second PCR, running about 6 to 12 cycles, was carried out with a sample-barcoded 5' primer and a J-beta primer mix. From the 5' RACE reads, TCRdb called clonotypes with MiXCR, one entry per CDR3 protein. The sample includes around 1,500,000 distinct CDR3 sequences, approximately 42% of them seen just once. This sample is part of a study of blood T cells in healthy people across ages. Trimming left V 5 bases short and J 7 bases short, with 17 bases between. The germline gives CDR1 SGHTA, CDR2 FQGNSA. This CDR3 spans 15 amino acids. Healthy Russian Caucasian donors spanned ages about 6 to 95 years.

Specimen: blood. The J gene is TRBJ1-4, the V gene TRBV7-2; D may be TRBD1 (6 bases). This sequence originates from a woman under 30 in good health. DNA of the CDR3: TGTGCCAGCAGCCCTAGGGGGGTCTTAGGTGAAAAACTGTTTTTT. Translating gives CASSPRGVLGEKLFF.